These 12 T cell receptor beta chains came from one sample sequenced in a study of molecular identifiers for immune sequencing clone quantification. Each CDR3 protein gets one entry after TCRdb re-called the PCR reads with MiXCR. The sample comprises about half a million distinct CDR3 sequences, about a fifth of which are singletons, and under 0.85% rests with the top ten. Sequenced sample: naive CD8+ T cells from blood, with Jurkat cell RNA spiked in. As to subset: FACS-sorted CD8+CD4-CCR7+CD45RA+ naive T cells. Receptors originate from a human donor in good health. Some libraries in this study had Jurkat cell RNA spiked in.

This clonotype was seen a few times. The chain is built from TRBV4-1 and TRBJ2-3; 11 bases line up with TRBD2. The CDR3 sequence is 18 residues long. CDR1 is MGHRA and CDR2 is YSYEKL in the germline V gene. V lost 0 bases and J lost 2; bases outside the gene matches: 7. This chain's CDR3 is CASSQDLTTSGITDTQYF. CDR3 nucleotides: TGCGCCAGCAGCCAAGATCTAACGACTAGCGGGATCACAGATACGCAGTATTTT.

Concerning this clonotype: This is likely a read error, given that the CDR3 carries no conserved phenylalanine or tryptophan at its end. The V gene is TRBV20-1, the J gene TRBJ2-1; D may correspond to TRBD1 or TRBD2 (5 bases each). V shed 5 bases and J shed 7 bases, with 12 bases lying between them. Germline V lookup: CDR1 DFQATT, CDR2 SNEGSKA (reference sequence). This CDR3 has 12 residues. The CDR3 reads CSASGGGNEQFL. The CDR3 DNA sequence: TGCAGTGCTTCGGGTGGGGGAAATGAGCAGTTCCTC.

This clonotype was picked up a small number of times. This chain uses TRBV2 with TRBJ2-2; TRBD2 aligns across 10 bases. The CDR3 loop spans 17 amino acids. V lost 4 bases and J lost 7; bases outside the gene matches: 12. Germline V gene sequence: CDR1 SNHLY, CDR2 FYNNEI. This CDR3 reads CASSVLAGVLRGGELFF. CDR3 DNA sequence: TGTGCCAGCAGTGTGCTAGCGGGGGTTCTCCGTGGCGGGGAGCTGTTTTTT.

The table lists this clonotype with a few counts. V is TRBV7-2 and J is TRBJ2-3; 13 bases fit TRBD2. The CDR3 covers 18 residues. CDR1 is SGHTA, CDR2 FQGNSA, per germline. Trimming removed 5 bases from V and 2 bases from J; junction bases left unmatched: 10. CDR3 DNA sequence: TGTGCCAGCAGCACCGACCCGGGACTAGCGGGGTACACAGATACGCAGTATTTT. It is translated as CASSTDPGLAGYTDTQYF. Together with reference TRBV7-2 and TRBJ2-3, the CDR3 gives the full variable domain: GAGVSQSPSNKVTEKGKDVELRCDPISGHTALYWYRQSLGQGLEFLIYFQGNSAPDKSGLPSDRFSAERTGGSVSTLTIQRTQQEDSAVYLCASSTDPGLAGYTDTQYFGPGTRLTVL.

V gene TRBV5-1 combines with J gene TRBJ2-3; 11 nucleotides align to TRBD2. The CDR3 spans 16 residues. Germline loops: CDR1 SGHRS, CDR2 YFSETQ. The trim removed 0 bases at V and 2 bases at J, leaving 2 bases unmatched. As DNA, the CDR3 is TGCGCCAGCAGCTTGGCTAGCGGGGGGTCCACAGATACGCAGTATTTT. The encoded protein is CASSLASGGSTDTQYF.

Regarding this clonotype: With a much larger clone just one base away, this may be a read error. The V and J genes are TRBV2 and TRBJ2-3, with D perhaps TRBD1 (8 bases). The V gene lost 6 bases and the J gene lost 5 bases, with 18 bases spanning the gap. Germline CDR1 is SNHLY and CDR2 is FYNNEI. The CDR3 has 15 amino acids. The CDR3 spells CASRSWNRGGDTQYF. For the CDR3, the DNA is TGTGCCAGCAGGTCGTGGAACAGGGGGGGAGATACGCAGTATTTT.

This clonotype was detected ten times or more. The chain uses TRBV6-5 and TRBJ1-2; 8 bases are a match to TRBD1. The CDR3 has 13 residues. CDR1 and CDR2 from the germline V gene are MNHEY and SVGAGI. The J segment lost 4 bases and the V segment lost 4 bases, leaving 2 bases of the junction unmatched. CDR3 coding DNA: TGTGCCAGCAGTTTACAGGGGGGCTATGGCTACACCTTC. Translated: CASSLQGGYGYTF.

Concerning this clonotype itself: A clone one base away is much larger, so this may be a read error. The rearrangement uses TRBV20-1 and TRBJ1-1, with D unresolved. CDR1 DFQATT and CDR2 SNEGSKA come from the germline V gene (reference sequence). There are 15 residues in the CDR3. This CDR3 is CSARDLDGGLSVALF. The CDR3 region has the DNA TGCAGTGCTAGAGATCTTGACGGAGGTTTGAGTGTAGCTCTCTTT.

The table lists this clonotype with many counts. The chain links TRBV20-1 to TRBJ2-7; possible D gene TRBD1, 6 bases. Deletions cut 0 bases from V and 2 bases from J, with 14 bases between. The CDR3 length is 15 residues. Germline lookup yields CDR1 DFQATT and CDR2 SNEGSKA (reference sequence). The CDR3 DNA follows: TGCAGTGCTAGAGATTTAGGGGGAGTACCCTACGAGCAGTACTTC. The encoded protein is CSARDLGGVPYEQYF.

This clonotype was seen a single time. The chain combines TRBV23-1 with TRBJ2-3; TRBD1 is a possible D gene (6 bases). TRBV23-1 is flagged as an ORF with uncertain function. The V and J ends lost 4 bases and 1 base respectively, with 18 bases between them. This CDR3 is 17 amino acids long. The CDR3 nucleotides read TGCGCCAGCAGTCCGTGGACAGCCCTATTTTGCACAGATACGCAGTATTTT. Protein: CASSPWTALFCTDTQYF.

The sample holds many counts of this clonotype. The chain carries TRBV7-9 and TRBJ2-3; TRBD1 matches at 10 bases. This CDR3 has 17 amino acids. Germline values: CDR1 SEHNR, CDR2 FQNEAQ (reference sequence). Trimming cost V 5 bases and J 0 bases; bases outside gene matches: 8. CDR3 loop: CASSERTGGLSTDTQYF. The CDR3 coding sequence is TGTGCCAGCAGCGAGAGGACAGGGGGGCTTAGCACAGATACGCAGTATTTT. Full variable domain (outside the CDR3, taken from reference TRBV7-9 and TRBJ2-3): DTGVSQNPRHKITKRGQNVTFRCDPISEHNRLYWYRQTLGQGPEFLTYFQNEAQLEKSRLLSDRFSAERPKGSFSTLEIQRTEQGDSAMYLCASSERTGGLSTDTQYFGPGTRLTVL.

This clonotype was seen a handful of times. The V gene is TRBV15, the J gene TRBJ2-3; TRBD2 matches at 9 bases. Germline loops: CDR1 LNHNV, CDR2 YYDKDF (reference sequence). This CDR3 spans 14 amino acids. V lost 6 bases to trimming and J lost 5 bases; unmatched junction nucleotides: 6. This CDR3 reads CATRERGVVDTQYF. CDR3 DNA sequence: TGTGCCACCAGAGAGCGGGGGGTGGTAGATACGCAGTATTTT.